The source of this T cell receptor beta chain is a study of blood T cell repertoires in COVID-19. Here immunoSEQ multiplex PCR was the method, and the copy in TCRdb shows in-frame clones only, minus some. The table lists approximately 190,000 clones, under 85% of them singletons. The sequenced sample consisted of peripheral blood. This clonotype originated in a woman aged 40 to 49 with acute or convalescent COVID-19.

In DNA form, the CDR3 reads TGTGCCAGTAACAGGGTCTCCTACGAGCAGTACTTC. This codes for CASNRVSYEQYF. This sequence joins TRBV2 and TRBJ2-7, with a tentative D call TRBD1 (6 bases). The CDR3 has 12 amino acids. The ends were cut back, 9 bases at V and 0 bases at J, with 9 bases in the middle. CDR1 and CDR2 (germline): SNHLY, FYNNEI.